This TCR beta chain was retrieved from a study of control samples from healthy donors and cancer patients (dated by TCRdb to 2020 to 2021). A word on this clone: Its antigen remains undetermined. Base qualities are not at hand, and no much larger clone is one base apart.

The library was obtained by the immunoSEQ multiplex PCR assay. TCRdb retrieved this table from immuneACCESS and kept in-frame rearrangements only. Not all clones are present; in checked studies, unresolved V genes account for under half, and no reason is known for the remainder. The sample table contains about 18,000 clones; only one count was recorded for 84% of them. 25% to 30% of the sample is held by the ten biggest clonotypes. This TCR was sampled from a woman in her seventies with lung cancer. The sample comprised PBMCs.

The CDR3 region: CASSLGVDEQFF. The sequenced DNA: TGTGCCAGCAGCTTGGGTGTGGATGAGCAGTTCTTC. The chain uses TRBV11-2 and TRBJ2-1; the D gene cannot be named for sure. The CDR3 has 12 amino acids, counting the end cysteine and phenylalanine. The only DNA kept is the CDR3, 36 bases in frame from the first base. The germline V gene provides CDR1 SGHAT and CDR2 FQNNGV. V sheds 3 bases and J sheds 8 bases, leaving 8 bases between their ends.